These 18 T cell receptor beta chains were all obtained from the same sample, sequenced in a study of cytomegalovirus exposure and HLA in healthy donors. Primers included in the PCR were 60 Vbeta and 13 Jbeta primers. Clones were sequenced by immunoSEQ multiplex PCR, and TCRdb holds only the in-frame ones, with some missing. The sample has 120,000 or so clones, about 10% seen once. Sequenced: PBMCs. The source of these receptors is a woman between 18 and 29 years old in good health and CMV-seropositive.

The CDR3 spells CSVAPPGGYSYNEQFF. The CDR3 bases are TGCAGCGTAGCTCCCCCAGGGGGATACTCCTACAATGAGCAGTTCTTC. The V call is TRBV29-1, the J call TRBJ2-1, with 7 bases lining up with TRBD1. The CDR3 is 16 residues long. Germline V lookup: CDR1 SQVTM, CDR2 ANQGSEA. V shed 6 bases and J 0 bases; nucleotides not matched to a gene: 11.

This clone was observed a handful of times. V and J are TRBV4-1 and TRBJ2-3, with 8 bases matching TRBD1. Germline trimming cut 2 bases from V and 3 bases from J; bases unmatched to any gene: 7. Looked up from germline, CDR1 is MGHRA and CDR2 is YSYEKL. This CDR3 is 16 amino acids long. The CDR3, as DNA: TGCGCCAGCAGCCAATTAGGACAGGGAAGTACAGATACGCAGTATTTT. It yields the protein CASSQLGQGSTDTQYF.

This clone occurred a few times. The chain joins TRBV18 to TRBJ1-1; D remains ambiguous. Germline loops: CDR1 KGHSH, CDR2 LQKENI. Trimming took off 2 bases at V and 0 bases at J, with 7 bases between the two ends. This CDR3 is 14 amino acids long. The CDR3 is CASSPLQMNTEAFF. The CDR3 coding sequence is TGTGCCAGCTCACCATTACAGATGAACACTGAAGCTTTCTTT.

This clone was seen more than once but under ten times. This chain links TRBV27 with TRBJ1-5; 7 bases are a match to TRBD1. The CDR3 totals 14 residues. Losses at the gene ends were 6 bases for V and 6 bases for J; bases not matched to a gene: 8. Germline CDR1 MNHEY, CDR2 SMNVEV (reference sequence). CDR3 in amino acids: CASSTGESVQPQHF. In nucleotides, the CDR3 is TGTGCCAGCAGCACAGGGGAATCCGTTCAGCCCCAGCATTTT.

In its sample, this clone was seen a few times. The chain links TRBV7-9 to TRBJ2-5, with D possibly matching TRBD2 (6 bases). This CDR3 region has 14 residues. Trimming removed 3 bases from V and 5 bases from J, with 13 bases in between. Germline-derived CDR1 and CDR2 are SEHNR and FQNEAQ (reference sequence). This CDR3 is CASSFLAPMETQYF. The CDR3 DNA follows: TGTGCCAGCAGCTTCCTAGCGCCAATGGAGACCCAGTACTTC.

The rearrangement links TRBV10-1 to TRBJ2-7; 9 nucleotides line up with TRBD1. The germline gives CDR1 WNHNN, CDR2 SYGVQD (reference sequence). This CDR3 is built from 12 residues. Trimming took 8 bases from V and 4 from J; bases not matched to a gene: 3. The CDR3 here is CASGTGWYEQYF. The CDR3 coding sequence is TGCGCCAGCGGGACAGGGTGGTACGAGCAGTACTTC.

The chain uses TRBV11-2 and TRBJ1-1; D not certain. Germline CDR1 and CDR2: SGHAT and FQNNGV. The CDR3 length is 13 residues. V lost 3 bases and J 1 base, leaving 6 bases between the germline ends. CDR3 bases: TGTGCCAGCAGCTTGAACAGGAACACTGAAGCTTTCTTT. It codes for CASSLNRNTEAFF.

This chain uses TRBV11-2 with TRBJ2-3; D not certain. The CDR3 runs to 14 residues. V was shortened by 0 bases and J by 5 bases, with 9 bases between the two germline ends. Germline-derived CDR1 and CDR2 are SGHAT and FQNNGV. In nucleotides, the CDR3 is TGTGCCAGCAGCTTAGACGGTCGAAGAGATACGCAGTATTTT. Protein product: CASSLDGRRDTQYF.

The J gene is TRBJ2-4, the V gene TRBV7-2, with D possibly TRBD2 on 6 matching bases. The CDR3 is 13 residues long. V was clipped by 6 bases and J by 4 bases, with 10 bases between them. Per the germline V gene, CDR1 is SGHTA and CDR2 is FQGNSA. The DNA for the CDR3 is TGTGCCAGCAGATCGGGACTTAAAAACATTCAGTACTTC. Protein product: CASRSGLKNIQYF.

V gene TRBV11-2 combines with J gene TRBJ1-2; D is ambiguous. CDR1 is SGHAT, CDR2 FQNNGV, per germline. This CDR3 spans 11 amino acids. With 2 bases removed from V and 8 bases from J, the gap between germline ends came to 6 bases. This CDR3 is CASSLIAGYTF. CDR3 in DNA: TGTGCCAGCAGCTTAATCGCGGGCTACACCTTC.

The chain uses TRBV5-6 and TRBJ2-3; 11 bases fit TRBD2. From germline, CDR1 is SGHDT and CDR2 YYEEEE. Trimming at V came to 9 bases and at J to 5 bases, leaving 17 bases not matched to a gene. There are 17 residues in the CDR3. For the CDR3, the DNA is TGTGCCACCATGGACCTCCCTAGCGGGAGGAGGGGAGATACGCAGTATTTT. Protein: CATMDLPSGRRGDTQYF.

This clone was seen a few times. CDR3 residues: CASSLVRETQYF. The CDR3 DNA is TGTGCCAGCAGCTTAGTCAGGGAGACCCAGTACTTC. This chain links TRBV7-6 with TRBJ2-5; no clear D. Germline lookup yields CDR1 SGHVS and CDR2 FNYEAQ. CDR3 size: 12 residues. V lost 1 base, J lost 5 bases, and 5 bases lay in between.

The CDR3 region has the DNA TGCGCCAGCAGCCAATATCTAAGGGAGGATGAAAAACTGTTTTTT. This codes for CASSQYLREDEKLFF. This chain uses TRBV4-1 with TRBJ1-4, with D hard to call. The length of the CDR3 is 15 residues. CDR1 is MGHRA, CDR2 YSYEKL, per germline. V was cut by 2 bases and J by 6 bases, with 13 bases left in between.

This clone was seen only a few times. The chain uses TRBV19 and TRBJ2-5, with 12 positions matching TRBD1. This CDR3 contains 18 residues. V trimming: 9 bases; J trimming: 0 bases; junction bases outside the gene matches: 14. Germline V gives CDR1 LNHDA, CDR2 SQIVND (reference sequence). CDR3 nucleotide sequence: TGTGCCAGCACACCTGGGACAGGGGGCGTTGGGTACCAAGAGACCCAGTACTTC. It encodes CASTPGTGGVGYQETQYF.

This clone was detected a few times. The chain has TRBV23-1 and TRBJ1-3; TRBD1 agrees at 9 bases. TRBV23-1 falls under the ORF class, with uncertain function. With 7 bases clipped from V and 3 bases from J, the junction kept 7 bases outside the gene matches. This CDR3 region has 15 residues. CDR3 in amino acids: CASTRPDRGGNTIYF. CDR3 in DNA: TGCGCCAGCACCCGACCGGACAGGGGTGGAAACACCATATATTTT.

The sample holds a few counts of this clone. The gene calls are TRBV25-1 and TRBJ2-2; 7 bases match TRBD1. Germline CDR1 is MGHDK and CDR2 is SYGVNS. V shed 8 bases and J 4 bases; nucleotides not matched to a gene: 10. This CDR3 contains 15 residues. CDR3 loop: CASHPGDSLTGELFF. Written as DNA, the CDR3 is TGTGCCAGCCACCCAGGGGACAGTCTCACCGGGGAGCTGTTTTTT.

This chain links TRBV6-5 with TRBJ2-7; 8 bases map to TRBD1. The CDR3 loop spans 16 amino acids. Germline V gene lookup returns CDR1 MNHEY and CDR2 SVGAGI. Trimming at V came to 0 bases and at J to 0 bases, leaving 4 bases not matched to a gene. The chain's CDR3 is CASSYSDGTGSYEQYF. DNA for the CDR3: TGTGCCAGCAGTTACTCCGATGGGACAGGCTCCTACGAGCAGTACTTC.

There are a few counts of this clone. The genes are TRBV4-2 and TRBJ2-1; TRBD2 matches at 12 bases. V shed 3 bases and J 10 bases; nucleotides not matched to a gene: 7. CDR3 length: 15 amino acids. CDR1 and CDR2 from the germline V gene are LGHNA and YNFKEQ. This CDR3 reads CASSHQLAGGGEQFF. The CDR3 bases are TGTGCCAGCAGCCACCAACTAGCGGGAGGCGGAGAGCAGTTCTTC.